This entry lists 16 T cell receptor beta chains sequenced from one sample in a study of blood T cell repertoires in COVID-19 (dated by TCRdb to about 2020). The method behind the library was the immunoSEQ multiplex PCR assay. Drawn from immuneACCESS, this table holds only the in-frame rearrangements with V and J called that TCRdb kept. Clones are partly lost; checked studies trace under half to an unresolved V gene and leave the rest unexplained. The sample profile shows under 250,000 clones; approximately 83% of them were found once. The ten most abundant clones make up less than 2.5% of the sample. The material sequenced was peripheral blood. Receptor source: a woman aged 55-70 years with acute or convalescent COVID-19.

V is TRBV15 and J is TRBJ1-1; D is unresolved. V was pared by 0 bases and J by 6 bases, with 8 bases between. This CDR3 contains 13 residues. Germline loops: CDR1 LNHNV, CDR2 YYDKDF (reference sequence). The CDR3 is CATSRDTPSEAFF. CDR3 DNA sequence: TGTGCCACCAGCAGAGATACTCCTTCTGAAGCTTTCTTT.

V gene TRBV7-2 combines with J gene TRBJ2-5, with 11 nucleotides matching TRBD2. CDR1 and CDR2 from the germline V gene are SGHTA and FQGNSA. V gave up 6 bases and J gave up 1 base; unmatched junction bases: 7. The CDR3 consists of 16 residues. The DNA of the CDR3 is TGTGCCAGCAGTTACACGGGACTAGCGGCCCAAGAGACCCAGTACTTC. This gives the protein CASSYTGLAAQETQYF.

The chain couples TRBV28 to TRBJ1-1, with 8 bases lining up with TRBD1. The V and J ends lost 3 bases and 3 bases, in that order; junction bases with no gene match: 12. The CDR3 has 17 amino acids. Germline-derived CDR1 and CDR2 are MDHEN and SYDVKM. The CDR3 region is CASSFGTGPTADTEAFF. The CDR3 coding sequence is TGTGCCAGCAGTTTTGGGACAGGTCCCACGGCGGACACTGAAGCTTTCTTT.

The sample holds one count of this clone. The gene calls are TRBV5-5 and TRBJ2-3; TRBD1 aligns across 9 bases. Germline V gene data show CDR1 as SGHKS and CDR2 as YYEKEE (reference sequence). With V trimmed by 5 bases and J by 5 bases, 9 bases remained unmatched. The CDR3 is made up of 15 amino acids. The CDR3 coding sequence is TGTGCCAGCAGTATAAGGGGACAGGGATTAGATACGCAGTATTTT. It is translated as CASSIRGQGLDTQYF.

CDR3 sequence (DNA): TGTGCCAGCAGTATTAAACGGGACACACAGCCCCAGCATTTT. This sequence encodes CASSIKRDTQPQHF. The chain employs TRBV27 and TRBJ1-5; D perhaps matches TRBD1 (6 bases). Trimming pared 5 bases from V and 7 bases from J, leaving 15 bases between. CDR3 length: 14 amino acids. Germline values: CDR1 MNHEY, CDR2 SMNVEV (reference sequence).

The genes are TRBV5-1 and TRBJ1-1; no reliable D call. Trimming removed 0 bases at V and 0 bases at J, with 9 bases between. The CDR3 spans 15 residues. Germline V gene lookup returns CDR1 SGHRS and CDR2 YFSETQ. The CDR3 DNA reads TGCGCCAGCAGCTTGGGATTTGGAGTGAACACTGAAGCTTTCTTT. Translating gives CASSLGFGVNTEAFF.

This chain links TRBV10-3 with TRBJ2-2; TRBD2 aligns across 11 bases. Germline CDR1 is ENHRY and CDR2 is SYGVKD. V lost 6 bases to trimming and J lost 1 base; unmatched junction nucleotides: 13. There are 19 residues in the CDR3. The CDR3 reads CAIRKKASGGSKNTGELFF. The CDR3 DNA reads TGTGCCATCAGAAAGAAGGCTAGCGGGGGGTCAAAGAACACCGGGGAGCTGTTTTTT.

The CDR3 region is CASSLVGTYNEQFF. The DNA for the CDR3 is TGTGCCAGCAGCTTAGTCGGGACTTACAATGAGCAGTTCTTC. The chain joins TRBV7-2 to TRBJ2-1; D perhaps matches TRBD2 (6 bases). Germline V lookup: CDR1 SGHTA, CDR2 FQGNSA. This CDR3 region has 14 residues. V lost 1 base and J 4 bases, leaving 8 bases between the germline ends.

The V call is TRBV5-1, the J call TRBJ2-7; 8 bases line up with TRBD1. V shed 0 bases and J 6 bases; nucleotides not matched to a gene: 5. Germline CDR1 SGHRS, CDR2 YFSETQ. This CDR3 spans 14 amino acids. The CDR3 here is CASSLGQGAVEQYF. DNA of the CDR3: TGCGCCAGCAGCTTGGGGCAGGGGGCGGTCGAGCAGTACTTC.

A few counts support this clone. The chain recombines TRBV13 with TRBJ2-7, with TRBD2 matching 10 bases. Per germline, CDR1 PRHDT and CDR2 FYEKMQ (reference sequence). The CDR3 extends over 14 amino acids. V was pared by 3 bases and J by 1 base, with 0 bases of the junction left unmatched. For the CDR3, the DNA is TGTGCCAGCAGCTTTAGCGGGGGGTCCTACGAGCAGTACTTC. Protein: CASSFSGGSYEQYF.

This chain uses TRBV6-5 with TRBJ2-7, with a tentative D call TRBD1 (6 bases). Germline V gene sequence: CDR1 MNHEY, CDR2 SVGAGI. The V gene lost 0 bases and the J gene lost 6 bases, with 12 bases spanning the gap. The length of the CDR3 is 14 residues. CDR3 residues: CASSYSTGSSEQYF. The CDR3 DNA sequence: TGTGCCAGCAGTTACTCAACAGGGAGTAGCGAGCAGTACTTC.

The chain uses TRBV19 and TRBJ1-5, with D perhaps matching TRBD1 (5 bases). The CDR3 totals 17 residues. Trimming shortened V by 3 bases and J by 4 bases, and 19 bases separated the two germline ends. Germline-derived CDR1 and CDR2 are LNHDA and SQIVND (reference sequence). The CDR3 region is CASSIDPRTGENQPQHF. The DNA of the CDR3 is TGTGCCAGTAGTATTGACCCCCGAACGGGGGAGAATCAGCCCCAGCATTTT.

The rearrangement links TRBV29-1 to TRBJ2-5; 8 bases line up with TRBD2. This CDR3 comprises 15 residues. The V gene end was trimmed by 4 bases and the J gene end by 5 bases; junction bases not matched to a gene: 12. Germline V gene lookup returns CDR1 SQVTM and CDR2 ANQGSEA. As DNA, the CDR3 is TGCAGCGTTGGGGTTAGCGGGGTTGGTTTGGAGACCCAGTACTTC. It codes for CSVGVSGVGLETQYF.

CDR3 DNA: TGTGCCACCAGTCAAGGGGGTTTAGGCTACGAGCAGTACTTC. Residues: CATSQGGLGYEQYF. This rearrangement joins TRBV15 to TRBJ2-7; a weak D match, TRBD1 (6 bases). Germline CDR1 reads LNHNV; CDR2 reads YYDKDF (reference sequence). V lost 6 bases and J 3 bases, leaving 15 bases between the germline ends. The CDR3 has 14 residues. Looking up the rest from reference TRBV15 and TRBJ2-7 gives the full variable domain: DAMVIQNPRYQVTQFGKPVTLSCSQTLNHNVMYWYQQKSSQAPKLLFHYYDKDFNNEADTPDNFQSRRPNTSFCFLDIRSPGLGDTAMYLCATSQGGLGYEQYFGPGTRLTVT.

About this clone itself: At the DNA level, this CDR3 is encoded by other sequences in the same sample as well. This chain joins TRBV5-1 and TRBJ2-2, with TRBD2 matching 7 bases. V shed 2 bases and J 4 bases; nucleotides not matched to a gene: 2. Per the germline V gene, CDR1 is SGHRS and CDR2 is YFSETQ. This CDR3 has 14 residues. CDR3: CASSLSGGTGELFF. CDR3 bases: TGCGCCAGCAGCTTATCGGGGGGCACCGGGGAGCTGTTTTTT.

The genes are TRBV5-1 and TRBJ2-7; 7 bases are a match to TRBD2. V shed 0 bases and J 7 bases; nucleotides not matched to a gene: 13. The CDR3 totals 16 residues. The germline V gene has CDR1 SGHRS and CDR2 YFSETQ. The CDR3 sequence: CASSLALTSDGSEQYF. In nucleotides, the CDR3 is TGCGCCAGCAGCTTGGCCCTAACTAGCGACGGTAGTGAGCAGTACTTC.